This T cell receptor (beta chain) was sequenced in a study of blood T cell repertoires in COVID-19 (dated by TCRdb to 2019 to 2021). Broadly, across the study: Collaborator samples came from the United States, Italy and Spain and covered acute and convalescent phases of COVID-19. The prospective study material was composed of cDNA or gDNA derived from T cells, B-cell-depleted T cells, or PBMCs. Subjects who had been exposed to COVID-19, were actively infected with it, or had recovered from it provided the deeply sampled blood TCRbeta repertoires that made up the dataset. The repertoires were released in a freely available public database intended as a resource for research on the immune response to SARS-CoV-2. Samples were obtained from the ongoing ImmuneRACE study (first 160 participants) and from about 1,300 subjects provided by 6 global collaborators. Sample metadata almost always included a de-identified subject ID, COVID-19 status, age in years and sex. Where available, HLA class I and class II types were obtained from metadata supplied by the sample provider rather than from assay-based typing.

At one collaborating source in Seattle, patients were enrolled during active infection and were followed longitudinally through the course of disease. Collaborating institutions collected whole blood in K2EDTA tubes following their own protocols. For TCRbeta analysis, collaborators shipped samples in one of three forms: frozen whole blood, isolated PBMCs, or DNA extracted from either of those sample types. Summary of the overall study and its limitations: How much clinical and demographic metadata was included differed by source and by participant, and the metadata was provided uncurated.

TCRbeta CDR3 regions were amplified from genomic DNA using the immunoSEQ Assay, a bias-controlled multiplex PCR. Per the original workflow: The number of nucleated cells in each sample was estimated by amplification of reference gene primers within the assay. Sequence reads were collapsed and filtered to measure the absolute abundance of every unique TCRbeta CDR3 rearrangement. For each sample, productive Simpson clonality was calculated by taking the square root of Simpson's diversity index across productive rearrangements. TCRdb took over this immuneACCESS table, retaining in-frame rearrangements with V and J assigned. Such tables are incomplete; in checked studies, under half of the missing clones stem from an unresolved V gene, and the remainder is unexplained. V, J and clone size reflect that table, while D and trimming were determined from the DNA. The sample contains fewer than 650,000 clones, less than 90% of them found a single time. The ten largest clones add up to 7.5% to 9% of the sample.

In its sample, this clone was seen once. The specificity of this receptor is unknown. No per-base quality is available; no much larger clone lies one base away. The CDR3 goes from the cysteine to the phenylalanine over 15 residues. The kept DNA is CDR3 alone, 45 bases in frame from the first base. V loses 0 bases of germline sequence and J loses 3 bases, and the interval between the two ends is 11 bases. According to the germline V gene (reference sequence), CDR1 reads LNHDA and CDR2 reads SQIVND. The rearrangement joined TRBV19 to TRBJ1-2; the D gene cannot be resolved reliably. Input material: peripheral blood. The source is a woman aged 45-60 years with COVID-19, enrolled during active disease. The CDR3 has the sequence CASSIENSPYYGYTF. The nucleotide sequence is given as TGTGCCAGTAGTATAGAGAACAGCCCGTACTATGGCTACACCTTC.